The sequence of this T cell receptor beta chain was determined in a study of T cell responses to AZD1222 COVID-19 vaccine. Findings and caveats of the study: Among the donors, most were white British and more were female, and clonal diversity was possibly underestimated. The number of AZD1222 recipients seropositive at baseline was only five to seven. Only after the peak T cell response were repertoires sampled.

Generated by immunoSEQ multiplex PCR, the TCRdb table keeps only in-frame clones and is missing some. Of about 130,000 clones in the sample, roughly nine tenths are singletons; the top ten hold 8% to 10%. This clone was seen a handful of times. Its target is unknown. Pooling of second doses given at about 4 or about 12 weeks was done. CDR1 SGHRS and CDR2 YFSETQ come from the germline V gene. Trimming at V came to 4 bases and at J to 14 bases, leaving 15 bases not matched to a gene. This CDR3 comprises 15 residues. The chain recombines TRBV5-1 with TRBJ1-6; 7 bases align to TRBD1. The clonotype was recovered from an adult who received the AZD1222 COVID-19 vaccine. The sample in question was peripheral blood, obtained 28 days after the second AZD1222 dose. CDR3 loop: CASSPRTGAGVTLHF. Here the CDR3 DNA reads TGCGCCAGCAGCCCCCGAACAGGGGCCGGAGTGACCCTCCACTTT.